This T cell receptor beta chain was obtained from a study of cytomegalovirus exposure and HLA in healthy donors. Clones were read by immunoSEQ multiplex PCR, and TCRdb kept only the in-frame ones, dropping some. The data hold about 200,000 clones, with 80% to 90% observed a single time. The V end was cut by 4 bases, the J end by 4 bases, with 5 bases between. The CDR3 contains 12 residues. Germline CDR1 and CDR2: MDHEN and SYDVKM. The sequence came from a woman in her 30s in good health and CMV-seronegative. The chain recombines TRBV28 with TRBJ2-1; unclear D gene. The sequenced material came from PBMCs. For the CDR3, the DNA is TGTGCCAGCAGTTCCCAATACAATGAGCAGTTCTTC. It codes for CASSSQYNEQFF. The variable domain in full, with the rest retrieved from reference TRBV28 and TRBJ2-1, is DVKVTQSSRYLVKRTGEKVFLECVQDMDHENMFWYRQDPGLGLRLIYFSYDVKMKEKGDIPEGYSVSREKKERFSLILESASTNQTSMYLCASSSQYNEQFFGPGTRLTVL.